This T cell receptor (beta chain) appears in the sequencing data of a study of blood T cell repertoires in COVID-19. Study in general: Whether acute or convalescent, the COVID-19 samples came from the United States, Italy and Spain.

Here immunoSEQ multiplex PCR was the method, and the copy in TCRdb shows in-frame clones only, minus some. The profile shows 20,000 or so clones, approximately 84% of them singletons. The junction had 10 bases not matched to a gene; V was cut back by 2 bases and J by 3 bases. CDR1 and CDR2 from the germline V gene are MGHRA and YSYEKL. The CDR3 contains 17 residues. Sequencing used peripheral blood. The source is a man aged 50-59 years with active COVID-19. The rearrangement links TRBV4-1 to TRBJ1-2, with TRBD1 identical over 9 bases. As DNA, the CDR3 is TGCGCCAGCAGCCAAACCCTCGCCAGGGACAGGGACTATGGCTACACCTTC. Its translation is CASSQTLARDRDYGYTF.